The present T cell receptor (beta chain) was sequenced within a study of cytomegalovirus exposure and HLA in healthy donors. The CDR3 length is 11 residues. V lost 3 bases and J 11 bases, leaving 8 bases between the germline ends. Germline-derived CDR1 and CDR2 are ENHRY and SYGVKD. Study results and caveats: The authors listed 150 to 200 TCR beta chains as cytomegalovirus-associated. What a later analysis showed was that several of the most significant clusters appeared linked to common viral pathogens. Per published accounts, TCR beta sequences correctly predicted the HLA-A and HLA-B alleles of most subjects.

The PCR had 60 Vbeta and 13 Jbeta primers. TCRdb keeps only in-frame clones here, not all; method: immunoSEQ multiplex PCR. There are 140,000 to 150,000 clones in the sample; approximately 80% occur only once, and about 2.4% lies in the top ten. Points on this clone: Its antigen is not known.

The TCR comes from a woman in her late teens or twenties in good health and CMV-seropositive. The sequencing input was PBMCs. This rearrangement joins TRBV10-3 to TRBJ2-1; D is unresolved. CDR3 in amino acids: CAISDGEQQFF. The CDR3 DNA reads TGTGCCATCAGTGACGGAGAACAGCAGTTCTTC.